A selection of T cell receptor beta chains follows, all from one sample in a study of T cells in tumors after PD-1 blockade. TCRdb's table, derived via immunoSEQ multiplex PCR, lists solely in-frame clones and lacks some. Of about 63,000 clones listed, approximately 79% were seen once; the top ten hold 4% to 5%. Sequencing used PBMCs, obtained after anti-PD-1 treatment. The source is a human donor with basal cell carcinoma. The CDR3 runs from the conserved cysteine through the conserved F or W. Each record gives: J gene, V gene, D gene, clone size, CDR3 DNA, CDR3 protein. The D gene is left open where the match is weak. Some rows mark clone size as missing; the rest say once, few, many or name a class of expanded clone.

TRBJ2-3 TRBV12-2 - - TGTGCAAGTCGCTTAATTGTCCAAGACAGGGGCACCACAGATACGCAGTATTTT CASRLIVQDRGTTDTQYF
TRBJ2-1 TRBV6-4 TRBD2 - TGTGCCACCACTAGCGGGGGGTCCTACAATGAGCAGTTCTTC CATTSGGSYNEQFF
TRBJ1-5 TRBV19 TRBD1 - TGTGCCAGTAGTATTAATAGCCCCACGGACAGGGGAACAGGTCAGCCCCAGCATTTT CASSINSPTDRGTGQPQHF
TRBJ2-5 TRBV5-1 TRBD1 - TGCGCCAGCAGCTCTGGACAGGTCGGGGAGACCCAGTACTTC CASSSGQVGETQYF
TRBJ2-2 TRBV29-1 TRBD2 - TGCCGCGGGGCGGGCGGGGGGGCCGCCGGGGAGCTGTTTTTT CRGAGGGAAGELFF
TRBJ2-1 TRBV18 TRBD2 - TGTGCCAGCTCACCACGGGTCACGACTAGCGGGGTCAATGAGCAGTTCTTC CASSPRVTTSGVNEQFF
TRBJ1-3 TRBV19 - - TGTGCCAGTAGTATAGTGGGCAGATTGAGCTCTGGAAACACCATATATTTT CASSIVGRLSSGNTIYF
TRBJ2-7 TRBV28 TRBD1 - TGTGCCAGCAGTTTCACCTTAGGGGGACAGGGCAACTACGAGCAGTACTTC CASSFTLGGQGNYEQYF
TRBJ1-6 TRBV19 - - TGTGCCAGTAGTATGTCCGGGGGACTCGGAAATTCACCCCTCCACTTT CASSMSGGLGNSPLHF
TRBJ1-3 TRBV2 - - TGTGCCAGCAGTCCCTGGTCCGGAAACACCATATATTTT CASSPWSGNTIYF
TRBJ2-5 TRBV5-6 TRBD2 - TGTGCCAGCAGCTTGGCCGTAGGGACTATGGGAGAGACCCAGTACTTC CASSLAVGTMGETQYF
TRBJ2-7 TRBV4-1 - - TGCGCCAGCAGCCAAGGTGCGGGGTTCAATTCGGTCGAGCAGTACTTC CASSQGAGFNSVEQYF
TRBJ1-6 TRBV30 - once TGTGCCTCAGGGGTGCTACCCCTCCACTTT CASGVLPLHF
TRBJ1-2 TRBV18 - few TGTGCCAGCTCACCCGACAGCCTCTATGGCTACACCTTC CASSPDSLYGYTF
TRBJ2-2 TRBV6-4 - few TGTGCCAGCAGTGAAAAACAGGGCACCGGGGAGCTGTTTTTT CASSEKQGTGELFF
TRBJ2-5 TRBV9 - once TGTGCCAGCAGCGTAGGCGGAGGGATGGAGACCCAGTACTTC CASSVGGGMETQYF
TRBJ1-1 TRBV5-8 - - TGTGCCAGCAGCTTGGCCAAGAGGGGGGGCACTGAAGCTTTCTTT CASSLAKRGGTEAFF
TRBJ1-5 TRBV24-1 - many TGTGCCACCAGTGACAGGGACGTTGGGCCCCAGCATTTT CATSDRDVGPQHF
TRBJ2-3 TRBV7-2 - - TGTGCCAGCAGCTTATTCCCTGCTAGCACAGATACGCAGTATTTT CASSLFPASTDTQYF
TRBJ1-3 TRBV7-2 - once TGTGCCAGCAGCGCAAACACCCCCAGGGCCATATATTTT CASSANTPRAIYF
TRBJ2-7 TRBV7-9 - - TGTGCCAGCAGCTCAAACCGCAGGGGCTCCTACGAGCAGTACTTC CASSSNRRGSYEQYF
TRBJ1-4 TRBV28 - - TGTGCCAGCAGTTTGTCTGAAAAACTGTTTTTT CASSLSEKLFF
TRBJ1-2 TRBV27 TRBD1 - TGTGCCAGCAGGAGCTCCGGGACAGGGGTTGGCTACACCTTC CASRSSGTGVGYTF
TRBJ1-4 TRBV7-8 - - TGTGCCAGCAGCTTAGGTCCGCAGGGAGGTGAAAAACTGTTTTTT CASSLGPQGGEKLFF
TRBJ2-7 TRBV12-3/TRBV12-4 - - TGTGCCAGCAGTTTAGGGCGGGTCCACGAGCAGTACTTC CASSLGRVHEQYF
TRBJ2-5 TRBV14 - few TGTGCCAGCAGCCAATTGGTGCAAGAGACCCAGTACTTC CASSQLVQETQYF
TRBJ2-7 TRBV30 - - TGTGCCTGGAGTGTACGGGTCGGGTACGAGCAGTACTTC CAWSVRVGYEQYF
TRBJ1-4 TRBV4-1 - - TGCGCCAGCAGCCAAGAAGGGCAGGCTAATGAAAAACTGTTTTTT CASSQEGQANEKLFF
TRBJ2-2 TRBV5-6 - - TGTGCCAGCAGCCCCGACTACACCGGGGAGCTGTTTTTT CASSPDYTGELFF
TRBJ2-1 TRBV6-5 - - TGTGCCAGCAGCTCACAGAAAAGCTCCTACAATGAGCAGTTCTTC CASSSQKSSYNEQFF
TRBJ2-2 TRBV29-1 - - TGCAGCGTTGAAGGGCAGGGCAGCACCGGGGAGCTGTTTTTT CSVEGQGSTGELFF
TRBJ1-1 TRBV18 TRBD1 - TGTGCCAGCTCAGGGGACAGGGGAGGATTCACTGAAGCTTTCTTT CASSGDRGGFTEAFF
TRBJ2-7 TRBV12-3/TRBV12-4 TRBD1 - TGTGCCAACCGGGACAGGGGGCCCTACGAGCAGTACTTC CANRDRGPYEQYF
TRBJ2-7 TRBV23-1 - - TGCGCCAGCAGTCATCGATACCCTCCGGGACACACACCAACCTACGAGCAGTACTTC CASSHRYPPGHTPTYEQYF
TRBJ2-2 TRBV7-6 - - TGTGCCAGCAGCGTCAGTGAGGGGAGCACCGGGGAGCTGTTTTTT CASSVSEGSTGELFF
TRBJ1-1 TRBV30 - - TGTGCCTGCTCACAGGGAACGGTTGCTTTCTTT CACSQGTVAFF
TRBJ2-1 TRBV5-1 - - TGCGCCAGCAGCTTGGGGGCGCTGGATGAGCAGTTCTTC CASSLGALDEQFF
TRBJ2-6 TRBV18 TRBD2 - TGTGCCAGCTCACCAGCTAGCGGGGGTGGGGCCAACGTCCTGACTTTC CASSPASGGGANVLTF
TRBJ2-1 TRBV30 TRBD2 - TGTGCCTTGCGGACATTAGCGGGGGGTTTGAGAAATGAGCAGTTCTTC CALRTLAGGLRNEQFF
TRBJ2-7 TRBV7-2 - few TGTGCCAGCAGCTTGACGGTGGACTCCTACGAGCAGTACTTC CASSLTVDSYEQYF
TRBJ2-5 TRBV7-9 TRBD2 - TGTGCCAGCAGGACTAGCGGGAGTGGAGAGACCCAGTACTTC CASRTSGSGETQYF
TRBJ2-7 TRBV7-9 TRBD2 - TGTGCCAGCAGCGCCCAAGCGGGGGGTTTCGAGCAGTACTTC CASSAQAGGFEQYF
TRBJ2-3 TRBV9 TRBD1 - TGTGCCAGCAGCGTGGGCAGGGGGCAATTAGATACGCAGTATTTT CASSVGRGQLDTQYF
TRBJ1-1 TRBV10-2 - - TGCGCCAGCAGATTGGGGGGGACGAACACTGAAGCTTTCTTT CASRLGGTNTEAFF
TRBJ1-6 TRBV2 - few TGTGCCCGAACAGGGATTAGGGATTCACCCCTCCACTTT CARTGIRDSPLHF
TRBJ1-2 TRBV7-6 TRBD1 - TGTGCCAGCAGCTTGTATTCCGGGACAGGGGGCTATGGCTACACCTTC CASSLYSGTGGYGYTF
TRBJ2-5 TRBV19 TRBD2 - TGTGCCAGTAGCGGGACTAGCGGGGGGCGAGAGACCCAGTACTTC CASSGTSGGRETQYF
TRBJ1-2 TRBV7-9 - - TGTGCCAGCAGCTCCTGGCCCCTTAGGGCTAACTATGGCTACACCTTC CASSSWPLRANYGYTF
TRBJ1-1 TRBV28 - - TGTGCCAGCAGTTTAGGGGGAAGCACTGAAGCTTTCTTT CASSLGGSTEAFF
TRBJ2-7 TRBV5-1 - - TGCGCCAGCAGCTTTACTCAGGGGTCCTACGAGCAGTACTTC CASSFTQGSYEQYF
TRBJ2-5 TRBV5-1 - - TGCGCCAGCAGCGGGGACTGGCCCTCCCAAGAGACCCAGTACTTC CASSGDWPSQETQYF
TRBJ2-7 TRBV6-5 - - TGTGCCGAACCTCTGGTGGCTCGGTACGAGCAGTACTTC CAEPLVARYEQYF